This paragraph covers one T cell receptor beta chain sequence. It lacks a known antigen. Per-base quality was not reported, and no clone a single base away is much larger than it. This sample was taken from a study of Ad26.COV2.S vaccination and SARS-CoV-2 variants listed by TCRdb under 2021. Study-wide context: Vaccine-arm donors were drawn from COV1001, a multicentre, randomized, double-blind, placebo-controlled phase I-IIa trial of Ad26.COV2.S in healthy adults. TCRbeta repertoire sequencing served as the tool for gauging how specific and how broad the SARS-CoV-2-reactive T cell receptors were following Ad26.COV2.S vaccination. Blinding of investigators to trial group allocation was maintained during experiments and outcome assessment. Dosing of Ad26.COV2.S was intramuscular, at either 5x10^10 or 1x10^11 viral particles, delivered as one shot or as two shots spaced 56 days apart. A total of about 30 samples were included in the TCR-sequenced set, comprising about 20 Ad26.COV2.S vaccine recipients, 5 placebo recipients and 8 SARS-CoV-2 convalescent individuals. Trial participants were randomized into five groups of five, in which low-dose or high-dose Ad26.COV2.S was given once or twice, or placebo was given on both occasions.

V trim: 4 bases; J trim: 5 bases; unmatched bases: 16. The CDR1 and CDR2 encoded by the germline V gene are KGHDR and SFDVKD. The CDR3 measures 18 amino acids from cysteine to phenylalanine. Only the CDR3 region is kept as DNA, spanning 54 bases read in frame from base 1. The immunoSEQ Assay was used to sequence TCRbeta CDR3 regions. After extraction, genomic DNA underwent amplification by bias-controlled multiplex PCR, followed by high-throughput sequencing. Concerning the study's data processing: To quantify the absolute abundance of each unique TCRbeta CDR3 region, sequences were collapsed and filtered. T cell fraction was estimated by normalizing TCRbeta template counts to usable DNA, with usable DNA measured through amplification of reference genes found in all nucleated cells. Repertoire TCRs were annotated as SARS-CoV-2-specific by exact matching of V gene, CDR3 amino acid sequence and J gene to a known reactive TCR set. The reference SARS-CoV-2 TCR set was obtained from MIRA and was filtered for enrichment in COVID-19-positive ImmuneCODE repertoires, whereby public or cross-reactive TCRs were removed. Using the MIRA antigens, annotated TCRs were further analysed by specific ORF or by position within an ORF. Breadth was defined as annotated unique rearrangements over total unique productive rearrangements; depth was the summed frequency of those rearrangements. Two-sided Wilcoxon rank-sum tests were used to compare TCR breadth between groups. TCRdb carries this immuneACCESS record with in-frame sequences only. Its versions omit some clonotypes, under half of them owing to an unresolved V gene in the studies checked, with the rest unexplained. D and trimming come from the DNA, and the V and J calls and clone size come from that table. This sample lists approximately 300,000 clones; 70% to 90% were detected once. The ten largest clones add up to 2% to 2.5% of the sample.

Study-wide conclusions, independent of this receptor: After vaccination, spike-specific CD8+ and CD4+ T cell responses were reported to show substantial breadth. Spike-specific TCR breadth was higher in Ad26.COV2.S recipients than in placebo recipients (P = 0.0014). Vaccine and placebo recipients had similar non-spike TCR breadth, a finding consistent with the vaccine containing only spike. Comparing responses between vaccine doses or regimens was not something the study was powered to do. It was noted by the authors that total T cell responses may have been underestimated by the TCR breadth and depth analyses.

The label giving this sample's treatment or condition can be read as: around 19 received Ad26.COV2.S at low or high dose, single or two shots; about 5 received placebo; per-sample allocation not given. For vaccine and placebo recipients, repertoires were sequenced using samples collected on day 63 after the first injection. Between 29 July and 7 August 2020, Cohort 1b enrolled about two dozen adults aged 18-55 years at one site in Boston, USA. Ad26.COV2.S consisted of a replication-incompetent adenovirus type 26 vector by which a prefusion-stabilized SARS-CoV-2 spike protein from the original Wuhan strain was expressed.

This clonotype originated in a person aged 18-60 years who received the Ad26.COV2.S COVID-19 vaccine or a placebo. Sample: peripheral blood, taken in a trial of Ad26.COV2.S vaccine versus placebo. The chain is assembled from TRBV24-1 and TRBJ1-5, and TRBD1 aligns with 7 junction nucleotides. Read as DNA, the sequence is TGTGCCACCAGTGAGCGAGACAGGGCGGGACCTACTTATCAGCCCCAGCATTTT. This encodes CATSERDRAGPTYQPQHF.